The sequence of this T cell receptor beta chain was determined in a study of regulatory T cells in long-lasting Graves disease. Study results and caveats: The study found lower TCR diversity in persistent Graves' patients than in newly diagnosed ones.

Both iRepertoire HTBI primers and Arm-PCR of CDR3 regions were used to build the TCR beta libraries. Using its own MiXCR run on the multiplex PCR reads, TCRdb lists one record per CDR3 protein. The data contain hundreds of thousands of distinct CDR3 sequences, about 16% of them singletons. Noted time point: newly diagnosed GD, antithyroid drugs for less than 3 months. With RNA extracted from PBMCs as input, the TCR library was made. This clonotype has ten or more counts. Its antigen is as yet unknown. V dropped 4 bases and J dropped 1; count of bases not matched to a gene: 5. The CDR3 loop spans 15 amino acids. From germline, CDR1 is SEHNR and CDR2 FQNEAQ (reference sequence). Separately, the same data were catalogued under a study of T cells in Graves' hyperthyroidism and ophthalmopathy. That source adds: Stability of Graves' hyperthyroidism was defined as absent ophthalmopathy progression within 18 months. When the TCR CDR3 underwent first-round RT-PCR, the HTBI primer set was used. Ophthalmopathy, which appeared later, was predicted by the model a median roughly 6.6 months before onset.

The chain uses TRBV7-9 and TRBJ1-1; 8 bases match TRBD1. The clonotype originates from a man younger than 30 with Graves disease. Here the sequenced sample was peripheral blood mononuclear cells (PBMCs), taken at new diagnosis, from a patient treated with antithyroid drugs. The CDR3 here is CASSSPGTGNTEAFF. The CDR3 nucleotides read TGTGCCAGCAGCTCCCCCGGGACAGGGAACACTGAAGCTTTCTTT. The full variable domain, in which reference TRBV7-9 and TRBJ1-1 provide the parts outside the CDR3, is DTGVSQNPRHKITKRGQNVTFRCDPISEHNRLYWYRQTLGQGPEFLTYFQNEAQLEKSRLLSDRFSAERPKGSFSTLEIQRTEQGDSAMYLCASSSPGTGNTEAFFGQGTRLTVV.